This T cell receptor (beta chain) was identified during a study of blood T cells in healthy people across ages. The sample holds a few counts of this clonotype. The antigen is unknown. The study's findings and limits: A roughly linear fall in TCR beta diversity per million T cells was seen with increasing age.

Primers used in a second PCR of roughly 7 to 11 cycles were a sample-barcoded 5' primer and a J-beta primer mix. Sequencing yielded, for each sample, at least 3 million paired-end reads carrying CDR3. Using its own MiXCR run on the 5' RACE reads, TCRdb lists one record per CDR3 protein. The sample includes 700,000 or so distinct CDR3 sequences, around two fifths seen only once; the top ten take about 32%. Germline values: CDR1 SNHLY, CDR2 FYNNEI. Deletions cut 7 bases from V and 3 bases from J, with 15 bases between. This CDR3 has 14 residues. The source is an older man in good health. Sequenced material: blood. This chain uses TRBV2 with TRBJ1-1; D may be TRBD1 (5 bases). The CDR3 loop reads CASTSSGQHTEAFF. The CDR3 DNA follows: TGTGCCAGCACCAGCTCGGGGCAGCACACTGAAGCTTTCTTT.